Shown below are 2 T cell receptor beta chains from a single sample sequenced in a study of cytomegalovirus exposure and HLA in healthy donors. Clones were sequenced by immunoSEQ multiplex PCR, and TCRdb holds only the in-frame ones, with some missing. The sample gives 50,000 to 65,000 clones, roughly nine tenths of which show up once; 7.5% to 9.5% is in the top ten. The sequenced sample consisted of PBMCs. These receptors were obtained from a woman aged 18-29 years in good health and CMV-seropositive.

This rearrangement joins TRBV30 to TRBJ1-4; perhaps TRBD1 as D (6 bases). CDR1 and CDR2 (germline): GTSNPN, SVGIG (reference sequence). The CDR3 extends over 15 amino acids. V was shortened by 2 bases and J by 7 bases, with 17 bases between the two germline ends. The CDR3, as DNA: TGTGCCTGGAGTACCGGGAGGCAGGGGTCTGAAAAACTGTTTTTT. Protein product: CAWSTGRQGSEKLFF. The full variable domain, in which reference TRBV30 and TRBJ1-4 provide the parts outside the CDR3, is SQTIHQWPATLVQPVGSPLSLECTVEGTSNPNLYWYRQAAGRGLQLLFYSVGIGQISSEVPQNLSASRPQDRQFILSSKKLLLSDSGFYLCAWSTGRQGSEKLFFGSGTQLSVL.

This clone was seen only once. The genes are TRBV7-8 and TRBJ2-5; D is perhaps TRBD1 (5 bases). The V end lost 5 bases, the J end lost 0 bases, and 16 bases lay between the germline ends. Germline CDR1 SGHVS, CDR2 FQNEAQ. The CDR3 is 16 amino acids. CDR3 DNA sequence: TGTGCCAGCAGCCCAGGGTGGGCACAGGACCAAGAGACCCAGTACTTC. Amino acid sequence: CASSPGWAQDQETQYF.